This T cell receptor beta chain was sequenced for a study of long-term antiretroviral therapy in people with HIV. Run at survey level, the immunoSEQ assay was version v3.0. Method: immunoSEQ multiplex PCR; TCRdb's copy keeps in-frame clones and lacks some. The data show over 25,000 clones, around nine tenths seen once. With V trimmed by 1 base and J by 3 bases, 6 bases remained unmatched. CDR3 length equals 15 residues. CDR1 SGHDT and CDR2 YYEEEE come from the germline V gene. This TCR was recovered from a woman aged 18-29 years with HIV. The V and J genes are TRBV5-6 and TRBJ2-7; 8 bases align to TRBD2. The sequenced sample was unsorted PBMCs, obtained 0.5 years after starting antiretroviral therapy. The CDR3: CASSLRLAGYYEQYF. CDR3 bases: TGTGCCAGCAGCTTGCGGCTAGCGGGTTACTACGAGCAGTACTTC. The complete variable domain, with remaining parts taken from reference TRBV5-6 and TRBJ2-7, reads DAGVTQSPTHLIKTRGQQVTLRCSPKSGHDTVSWYQQALGQGPQFIFQYYEEEERQRGNFPDRFSGHQFPNYSSELNVNALLLGDSALYLCASSLRLAGYYEQYFGPGTRLTVT.